A selection of T cell receptor beta chains follows, all from one sample in a study of blood T cell repertoires in COVID-19. Assay: immunoSEQ multiplex PCR; the TCRdb copy retains only in-frame clones and omits some. The sample has fewer than 110,000 clones, 70% to 90% seen once. Material: peripheral blood. Receptor source: a man aged 45-65 years with active or convalescent COVID-19. The CDR3 runs from the conserved cysteine through the conserved F or W. The D gene is left open where the match is weak.

cdr3_aa d_call j_call v_call
CASSQGASKGGDTQYF . TRBJ2-3 TRBV3-1/TRBV3-2
CASSTLAGGQTGELFF TRBD2 TRBJ2-2 TRBV19
CASSQEAGAYGYTF . TRBJ1-2 TRBV3-1/TRBV3-2
CATSRDRTGWYEQYF TRBD1 TRBJ2-7 TRBV15
CASSTGSPPYEQYF . TRBJ2-7 TRBV6-5
CASSQTRDREVGGELFF TRBD1 TRBJ2-2 TRBV4-3
CASSPEEPNQPQHF . TRBJ1-5 TRBV18
CASSTGKDPDTQYF . TRBJ2-3 TRBV6-2/TRBV6-3
CATSEGGRINEKLFF . TRBJ1-4 TRBV24-1
CASSHPKAGGPVTYEQYF TRBD2 TRBJ2-7 TRBV4-1
CASSTTGYEQYF . TRBJ2-7 TRBV28
CASKGGFYYTDTQYF . TRBJ2-3 TRBV19
CASSLGTAQYF TRBD1 TRBJ2-7 TRBV19
CASSLEGANTEAFF TRBD1 TRBJ1-1 TRBV28
CASSQESRRGLYEQYF TRBD1 TRBJ2-7 TRBV4-1
CASRGRGGTTDTQYF TRBD2 TRBJ2-3 TRBV28
CASNTGTGGAEQYF TRBD1 TRBJ2-7 TRBV6-5
CASSLAPNNEQFF . TRBJ2-1 TRBV7-2
CASGPTSAGPGETQYF . TRBJ2-5 TRBV12-5
CASSSTGGADTQYF . TRBJ2-3 TRBV6-2/TRBV6-3
CASSPSPGFWETQYF . TRBJ2-5 TRBV27
CSGDPGQGAETQYF TRBD1 TRBJ2-5 TRBV29-1
CASSGNVGGYTF . TRBJ1-2 TRBV19
CASSLRVANEQYF . TRBJ2-7 TRBV5-1
CAWSAGIRAGNTIYF . TRBJ1-3 TRBV30